The next 31 T cell receptor beta chains were all read from a single sample in a study of T cell responses to AZD1222 COVID-19 vaccine. Assay: immunoSEQ multiplex PCR; the TCRdb copy retains only in-frame clones and omits some. The data contain more than 85,000 clones, more than 70% of them singletons. Source: peripheral blood, taken on day 0 of AZD1222 vaccination. These receptor sequences come from an adult in good health.

The chain is built from TRBV7-6 and TRBJ2-7; 8 bases map to TRBD1. V shed 1 base, J shed 5 bases, and the junction held 4 bases outside the gene matches. CDR1 SGHVS and CDR2 FNYEAQ come from the germline V gene. The CDR3 covers 14 residues. In DNA, the CDR3 is TGTGCCAGCAGCTTAGGGACAGGGATGAACGAGCAGTACTTC. Translation: CASSLGTGMNEQYF.

The chain couples TRBV15 to TRBJ2-1, with D possibly TRBD2 on 5 matching bases. Germline lookup yields CDR1 LNHNV and CDR2 YYDKDF (reference sequence). The CDR3 runs 14 residues. Trimming removed 3 bases at V and 4 bases at J, with 10 bases between. CDR3 nucleotides: TGTGCCACCAGCAGTGGACTGTCTTACAATGAGCAGTTCTTC. Translating gives CATSSGLSYNEQFF.

The rearrangement uses TRBV24-1 and TRBJ1-1; 11 nucleotides match TRBD1. The trim removed 7 bases at V and 4 bases at J, leaving 1 base unmatched. This CDR3 comprises 13 residues. Germline V lookup: CDR1 KGHDR, CDR2 SFDVKD. The CDR3 DNA is TGTGCCACCAGAGGGACAGGGGGCACTGAAGCTTTCTTT. Amino acids: CATRGTGGTEAFF.

The chain joins TRBV7-6 to TRBJ1-4; TRBD1 matches at 12 bases. Germline loops: CDR1 SGHVS, CDR2 FNYEAQ. V was clipped by 5 bases and J by 3 bases; unmatched bases: 4. This CDR3 contains 16 residues. CDR3 region: CASSMGQGASNEKLFF. The CDR3 DNA sequence: TGTGCCAGCAGCATGGGACAGGGGGCGTCTAATGAAAAACTGTTTTTT. Drawing the rest from reference TRBV7-6 and TRBJ1-4, the complete variable domain is GAGVSQSPRYKVTKRGQDVALRCDPISGHVSLYWYRQALGQGPEFLTYFNYEAQQDKSGLPNDRFSAERPEGSISTLTIQRTEQRDSAMYRCASSMGQGASNEKLFFGSGTQLSVL.

The CDR3 protein is CASSLKVRSSGNTIYF. The CDR3 DNA follows: TGTGCCAGCAGCCTAAAAGTCCGGAGCTCTGGAAACACCATATATTTT. The rearrangement uses TRBV7-6 and TRBJ1-3, with D unresolved. The CDR3 covers 16 residues. Trimming cost V 5 bases and J 0 bases, with 14 bases left between them. Germline V gives CDR1 SGHVS, CDR2 FNYEAQ.

This clone was counted once. V and J are TRBV5-6 and TRBJ1-5; D gene unclear. Germline V gene sequence: CDR1 SGHDT, CDR2 YYEEEE. V was clipped by 0 bases and J by 6 bases, with 4 bases between them. This CDR3 is 12 amino acids long. CDR3 loop: CASSLVGQPQHF. CDR3 DNA sequence: TGTGCCAGCAGCTTGGTTGGTCAGCCCCAGCATTTT.

This rearrangement joins TRBV6-2 or TRBV6-3 to TRBJ1-5, with a possible D match to TRBD1 (5 bases). The germline V and J ends were trimmed by 6 bases and 5 bases, with 11 bases remaining between them. Per germline, CDR1 MNHEY and CDR2 SVGEGT. The CDR3 runs 13 residues. This CDR3 reads CASSGGFYQPQHF. The CDR3 DNA reads as TGTGCCAGCAGCGGGGGATTTTATCAGCCCCAGCATTTT.

This chain connects TRBV19 to TRBJ1-4; D perhaps matches TRBD1 (6 bases). V lost 6 bases to trimming and J lost 8 bases, with 19 bases between them. This CDR3 comprises 15 residues. In germline, CDR1 is LNHDA, CDR2 SQIVND (reference sequence). Here the CDR3 DNA reads TGTGCCAGTAGACAGATGGACGGTAGGGGGGAAAAACTGTTTTTT. This translates into CASRQMDGRGEKLFF.

J is TRBJ2-1 and V is TRBV12-5; no clear D. Trimming took off 0 bases at V and 6 bases at J, with 3 bases between the two ends. CDR1 LGHNT and CDR2 FRNRAP come from the germline V gene. The CDR3 spans 12 residues. The CDR3 DNA is TGTGCTAGTGGTTTGGTTGGCAATGAGCAGTTCTTC. This gives the protein CASGLVGNEQFF.

The chain couples TRBV25-1 to TRBJ2-5, with D tentatively TRBD1 (7 bases). The CDR3 sequence is 14 residues long. From germline, CDR1 is MGHDK and CDR2 SYGVNS. The V and J ends lost 6 bases and 5 bases respectively, with 16 bases between them. The CDR3 region is CASSLQGGGETQYF. The DNA of the CDR3 is TGTGCCAGCAGCCTCCAGGGGGGCGGGGAGACCCAGTACTTC.

The chain employs TRBV4-1 and TRBJ2-7; no definite D call. Trimming stripped 5 bases from V and 9 bases from J, with 23 bases between. The CDR3 is 15 residues long. The germline CDR1 and CDR2 sequences are MGHRA and YSYEKL. The CDR3 loop reads CASSTPASSCCAQYV. CDR3 sequence (DNA): TGCGCCAGCAGCACCCCGGCCTCCTCCTGCTGCGCGCAGTACGTC.

This clone came up a few times. The chain is built from TRBV12-3 or TRBV12-4 and TRBJ1-5; D not certain. The CDR3 covers 13 residues. The V end lost 1 base, the J end lost 4 bases, and 5 bases lay between the germline ends. The CDR3 spells CASSLDGNQPQHF. DNA for the CDR3: TGTGCCAGCAGTTTAGACGGGAATCAGCCCCAGCATTTT.

This clone showed up just once. The chain uses TRBV2 and TRBJ1-5; no reliable D call. Germline CDR1 SNHLY, CDR2 FYNNEI. V dropped 4 bases and J dropped 7 bases, with 17 bases sitting between them. The CDR3 spans 15 residues. DNA of the CDR3: TGTGCCAGCAGTGCTGCCCCGGATGGGCGCCAGCCCCAGCATTTT. Translation gives CASSAAPDGRQPQHF.

This rearrangement joins TRBV19 to TRBJ1-1, with TRBD1 as a possible D gene (6 bases). CDR1 and CDR2 from the germline V gene are LNHDA and SQIVND (reference sequence). The CDR3 runs 13 residues. Trimming pared 7 bases from V and 2 bases from J, leaving 11 bases between. In DNA, the CDR3 is TGTGCCAGTACGGACAGATCAAACACTGAAGCTTTCTTT. It yields the protein CASTDRSNTEAFF.

The DNA for the CDR3 is TGTGCCACCAGTGATTTGGGGTCCGGGGAGCTGTTTTTT. It yields the protein CATSDLGSGELFF. The chain joins TRBV24-1 to TRBJ2-2; D is ambiguous. The germline CDR1 and CDR2 sequences are KGHDR and SFDVKD. V shed 0 bases and J shed 6 bases, with 4 bases lying between them. The CDR3 totals 13 residues.

The rearrangement links TRBV6-2 or TRBV6-3 to TRBJ2-5; D is perhaps TRBD1 or TRBD2 (5 bases each). V was shortened by 5 bases and J by 5 bases, with 21 bases between the two germline ends. The CDR3 runs 16 residues. CDR1 MNHEY and CDR2 SVGEGT come from the germline V gene. The CDR3 region is CASSPGGHLLLETQYF. CDR3 nucleotide sequence: TGTGCCAGCAGTCCCGGAGGACACCTGCTACTGGAGACCCAGTACTTC.

This clone was counted a single time. This chain links TRBV28 with TRBJ1-1, with 10 bases that match TRBD1. The CDR3 spans 14 residues. The J segment lost 3 bases and the V segment lost 5 bases, leaving 3 bases of the junction unmatched. The germline gives CDR1 MDHEN, CDR2 SYDVKM. The CDR3 sequence is CASSLGQGDTEAFF. As DNA, the CDR3 is TGTGCCAGCAGTCTCGGACAGGGGGACACTGAAGCTTTCTTT.

The chain uses TRBV7-2 and TRBJ2-1, with 9 positions matching TRBD2. The CDR3 loop spans 13 amino acids. Trimming removed 5 bases from V and 15 bases from J; junction bases left unmatched: 11. CDR1 and CDR2 from the germline V gene are SGHTA and FQGNSA. CDR3 sequence reads: CASSPYPGTSPFF. DNA of the CDR3: TGTGCCAGCAGCCCCTACCCCGGGACTAGCCCGTTCTTC.

This sequence joins TRBV10-3 and TRBJ2-1; 11 bases are shared with TRBD2. Germline loops: CDR1 ENHRY, CDR2 SYGVKD. CDR3 size: 17 residues. V was pared by 0 bases and J by 14 bases, with 15 bases of the junction left unmatched. CDR3 sequence: CAISESGLAGGPQREFF. Here the CDR3 DNA reads TGTGCCATCAGTGAGTCGGGGCTAGCGGGGGGCCCTCAGAGGGAGTTCTTC.

The CDR3 nucleotides read TGTGCCAGCAGCTCTACCCAGGTGGCGAACACCGGGGAGCTGTTTTTT. Its protein product is CASSSTQVANTGELFF. The chain combines TRBV7-2 with TRBJ2-2; D unresolved. The CDR3 runs 16 residues. V was clipped by 4 bases and J by 0 bases, with 12 bases between them. CDR1 SGHTA and CDR2 FQGNSA come from the germline V gene.

The chain combines TRBV7-8 with TRBJ2-1; 11 bases align to TRBD2. CDR3 size: 15 residues. Germline trimming cut 4 bases from V and 4 bases from J; bases unmatched to any gene: 3. Germline V lookup: CDR1 SGHVS, CDR2 FQNEAQ. This chain's CDR3 is CASSSRLAGYNEQFF. CDR3 sequence (DNA): TGTGCCAGCAGCTCCCGACTAGCGGGGTACAATGAGCAGTTCTTC.

The chain joins TRBV28 to TRBJ2-7; D is tentatively TRBD1 or TRBD2 (5 bases each). Germline V lookup: CDR1 MDHEN, CDR2 SYDVKM. The CDR3 is made up of 14 amino acids. V lost 6 bases to trimming and J lost 6 bases, with 18 bases between them. The CDR3 spells CASSRGTVTTEQYF. The CDR3 DNA sequence: TGTGCCAGCAGCCGAGGGACCGTGACCACCGAGCAGTACTTC.

The gene calls are TRBV7-2 and TRBJ2-4; D remains unclear. The CDR3 extends over 18 amino acids. Germline V gene data show CDR1 as SGHTA and CDR2 as FQGNSA. Trimming shortened V by 1 base and J by 0 bases, and 16 bases separated the two germline ends. As DNA, the CDR3 is TGTGCCAGCAGCTTAGGGTCCCACAGACCTTTAGCCAAAAACATTCAGTACTTC. As protein: CASSLGSHRPLAKNIQYF. Filled out from reference TRBV7-2 and TRBJ2-4, the complete variable domain reads GAGVSQSPSNKVTEKGKDVELRCDPISGHTALYWYRQSLGQGLEFLIYFQGNSAPDKSGLPSDRFSAERTGGSVSTLTIQRTQQEDSAVYLCASSLGSHRPLAKNIQYFGAGTRLSVL.

The V gene is TRBV23-1, the J gene TRBJ2-2; 11 bases are a match to TRBD2. TRBV23-1 is filed as an ORF, its function uncertain. The CDR3 has 18 residues. V lost 3 bases and J lost 6; bases outside the gene matches: 12. The CDR3 DNA reads TGCGCCAGCAGTCACATAGCGGGAGGGCTCCTCTCGGCCGGGGAGCTGTTTTTT. It specifies CASSHIAGGLLSAGELFF.

This clone showed up just a few times. V is TRBV19 and J is TRBJ1-2, with 7 bases fitting TRBD1. Trimming removed 4 bases from V and 8 bases from J; junction bases left unmatched: 4. This CDR3 has 12 residues. Germline loops: CDR1 LNHDA, CDR2 SQIVND (reference sequence). This CDR3 reads CASSKSDRGYTF. Written as DNA, the CDR3 is TGTGCCAGTAGTAAGTCGGACAGGGGCTACACCTTC.

The gene calls are TRBV7-9 and TRBJ1-6; 7 nucleotides line up with TRBD1. The CDR3 consists of 12 residues. Germline values: CDR1 SEHNR, CDR2 FQNEAQ (reference sequence). The junction had 7 bases not matched to a gene; V was cut back by 5 bases and J by 15 bases. The CDR3 here is CASSGPGQILHF. The CDR3 coding sequence is TGTGCCAGCAGCGGACCGGGACAGATCCTCCACTTT.

This clone has a handful of counts. This sequence joins TRBV9 and TRBJ2-1; the match to TRBD2 covers 11 bases. The CDR3 is made up of 16 amino acids. With 4 bases clipped from V and 4 bases from J, the junction kept 7 bases outside the gene matches. CDR1 and CDR2 (germline): SGDLS, YYNGEE. The CDR3 here is CASSSRLAGQYNEQFF. The CDR3 DNA sequence: TGTGCCAGCAGCTCAAGACTAGCGGGGCAGTACAATGAGCAGTTCTTC.

The V gene is TRBV7-2, the J gene TRBJ2-5, with no clear D. This CDR3 is 14 amino acids long. The V end was cut by 6 bases, the J end by 2 bases, with 13 bases between. Germline CDR1 SGHTA, CDR2 FQGNSA. CDR3 region: CASSVSRFQETQYF. The CDR3 coding sequence is TGTGCCAGCAGTGTTTCGAGGTTTCAAGAGACCCAGTACTTC. Variable domain in full (rest from reference TRBV7-2 and TRBJ2-5): GAGVSQSPSNKVTEKGKDVELRCDPISGHTALYWYRQSLGQGLEFLIYFQGNSAPDKSGLPSDRFSAERTGGSVSTLTIQRTQQEDSAVYLCASSVSRFQETQYFGPGTRLLVL.

The V and J genes are TRBV10-3 and TRBJ1-1, with D possibly being TRBD1 (5 bases). The CDR3 is made up of 16 amino acids. Germline assignment: CDR1 ENHRY and CDR2 SYGVKD. Trimming took 3 bases from V and 7 from J, leaving 21 bases between them. Here the CDR3 reads CAISDRHSGSHDEAFF. CDR3 nucleotide sequence: TGTGCCATCAGTGACCGTCATTCAGGGTCCCACGATGAAGCTTTCTTT.

V and J are TRBV19 and TRBJ2-5, with 11 bases lining up with TRBD2. This CDR3 spans 13 amino acids. V lost 10 bases, J lost 2 bases, and 3 bases stayed unmatched. Germline lookup yields CDR1 LNHDA and CDR2 SQIVND (reference sequence). CDR3 loop: CATGTSGQETQYF. CDR3 DNA sequence: TGTGCCACCGGGACTAGCGGACAAGAGACCCAGTACTTC.

This rearrangement joins TRBV3-1 (or the pseudogene TRBV3-2) to TRBJ1-2; 9 positions match TRBD1. CDR3 length equals 14 residues. Germline CDR1 is LGHDT and CDR2 is YNNKEL (reference sequence). After removal of 3 bases from V and 7 bases from J, the junction contained 6 bases not matched to a gene. CDR3 nucleotide sequence: TGTGCCAGCAGCCAGAGGACAGGGGCAAGTGGCTACACCTTC. The encoded protein is CASSQRTGASGYTF.